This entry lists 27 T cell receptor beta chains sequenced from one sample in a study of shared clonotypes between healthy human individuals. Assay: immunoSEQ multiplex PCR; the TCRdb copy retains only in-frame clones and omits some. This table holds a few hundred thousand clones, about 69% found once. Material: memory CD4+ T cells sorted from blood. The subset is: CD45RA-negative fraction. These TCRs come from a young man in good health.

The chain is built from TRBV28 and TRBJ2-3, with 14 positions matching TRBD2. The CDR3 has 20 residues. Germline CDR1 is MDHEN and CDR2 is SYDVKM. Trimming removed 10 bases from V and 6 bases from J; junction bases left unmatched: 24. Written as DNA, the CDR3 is TGTGCCACCTCTATCCCCCCGGGACTAGCGGGAGAAGAATCCTCGGATACGCAGTATTTT. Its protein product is CATSIPPGLAGEESSDTQYF.

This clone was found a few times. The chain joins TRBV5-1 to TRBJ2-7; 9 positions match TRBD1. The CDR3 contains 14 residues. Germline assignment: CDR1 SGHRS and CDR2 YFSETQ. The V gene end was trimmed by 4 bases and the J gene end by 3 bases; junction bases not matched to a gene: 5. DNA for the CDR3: TGCGCCAGCAGCACCGGGACAGGGATCTACGAGCAGTACTTC. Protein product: CASSTGTGIYEQYF. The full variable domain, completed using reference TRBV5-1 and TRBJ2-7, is KAGVTQTPRYLIKTRGQQVTLSCSPISGHRSVSWYQQTPGQGLQFLFEYFSETQRNKGNFPGRFSGRQFSNSRSEMNVSTLELGDSALYLCASSTGTGIYEQYFGPGTRLTVT.

The CDR3 coding sequence is TGTGCCAGCAGCCGGTGGGGACAGGGGGCCAGTGGCACTGAAGCTTTCTTT. It codes for CASSRWGQGASGTEAFF. The chain couples TRBV11-2 to TRBJ1-1; 12 bases line up with TRBD1. CDR1 SGHAT and CDR2 FQNNGV come from the germline V gene. Germline trimming cut 5 bases from V and 4 bases from J; bases unmatched to any gene: 11. There are 17 residues in the CDR3.

CDR3 residues: CAISESQPTGELFF. The DNA of the CDR3 is TGTGCCATCAGTGAGTCACAGCCCACCGGGGAGCTGTTTTTT. The chain couples TRBV10-3 to TRBJ2-2; unclear D gene. The CDR3 is 14 residues long. V dropped 0 bases and J dropped 4 bases, with 6 bases sitting between them. In germline, CDR1 is ENHRY, CDR2 SYGVKD.

The CDR3: CASSYSGSRSYEQYF. The DNA of the CDR3 is TGTGCCAGCAGTTACTCGGGAAGTAGGAGCTACGAGCAGTACTTC. The chain combines TRBV6-6 with TRBJ2-7; D unclear. The CDR3 runs 15 residues. V lost 0 bases and J lost 3, with 12 bases in between. Germline CDR1 is MNHNY and CDR2 is SVGAGI (reference sequence).

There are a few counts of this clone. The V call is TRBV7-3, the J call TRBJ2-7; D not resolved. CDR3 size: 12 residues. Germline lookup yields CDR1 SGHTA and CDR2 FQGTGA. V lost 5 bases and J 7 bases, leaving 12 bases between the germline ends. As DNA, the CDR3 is TGTGCCAGCAGCCCTAGAGAAGGGGAGCAGTACTTC. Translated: CASSPREGEQYF.

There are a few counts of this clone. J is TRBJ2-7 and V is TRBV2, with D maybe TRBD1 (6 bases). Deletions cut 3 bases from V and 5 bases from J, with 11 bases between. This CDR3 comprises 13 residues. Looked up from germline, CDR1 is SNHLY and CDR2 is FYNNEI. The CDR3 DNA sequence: TGTGCCAGCAGTGACCAGGGGAACCACGAGCAGTACTTC. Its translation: CASSDQGNHEQYF.

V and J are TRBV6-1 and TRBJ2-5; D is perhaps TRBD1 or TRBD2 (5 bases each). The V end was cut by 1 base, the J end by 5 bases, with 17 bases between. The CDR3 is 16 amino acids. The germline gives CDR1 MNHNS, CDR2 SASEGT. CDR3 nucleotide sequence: TGTGCCAGCAGTGAAGGTAGTCGCGGGCAGGGCGAGACCCAGTACTTC. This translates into CASSEGSRGQGETQYF.

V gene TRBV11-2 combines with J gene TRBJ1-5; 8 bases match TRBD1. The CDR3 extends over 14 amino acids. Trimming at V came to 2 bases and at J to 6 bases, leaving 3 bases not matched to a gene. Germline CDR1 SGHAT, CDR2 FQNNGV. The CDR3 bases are TGTGCCAGCAGCTTAACGACAGGGGTTCAGCCCCAGCATTTT. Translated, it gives CASSLTTGVQPQHF.

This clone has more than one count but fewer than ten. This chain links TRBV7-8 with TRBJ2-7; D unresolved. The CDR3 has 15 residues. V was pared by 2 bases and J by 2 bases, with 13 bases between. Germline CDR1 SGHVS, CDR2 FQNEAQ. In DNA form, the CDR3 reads TGTGCCAGCAGCTTACCCCGGCTGCCCGCCTACGAGCAGTACTTC. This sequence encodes CASSLPRLPAYEQYF.

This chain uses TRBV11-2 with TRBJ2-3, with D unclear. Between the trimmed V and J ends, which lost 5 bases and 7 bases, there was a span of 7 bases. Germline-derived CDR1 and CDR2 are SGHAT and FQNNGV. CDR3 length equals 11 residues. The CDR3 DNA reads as TGTGCCAGCAGCCCGTCCCATACGCAGTATTTT. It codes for CASSPSHTQYF.

Here the CDR3 reads CASTLGGSTHEQYF. The CDR3 nucleotides are TGTGCCAGCACCCTAGGGGGGAGCACCCACGAGCAGTACTTC. J is TRBJ2-7 and V is TRBV5-4; either TRBD1 or TRBD2 may fit D (6 bases each). Trimming took off 6 bases at V and 5 bases at J, with 18 bases between the two ends. Germline CDR1 reads SGHNT; CDR2 reads YYREEE (reference sequence). The CDR3 contains 14 residues.

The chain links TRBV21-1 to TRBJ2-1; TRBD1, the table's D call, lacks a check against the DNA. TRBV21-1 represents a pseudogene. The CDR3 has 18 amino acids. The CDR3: CASSNPKEGAPKGNEQFF. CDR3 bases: TGTGCCAGCAGCAACCCGAAGGAGGGGGCCCCCAAGGGGAATGAGCAGTTCTTC.

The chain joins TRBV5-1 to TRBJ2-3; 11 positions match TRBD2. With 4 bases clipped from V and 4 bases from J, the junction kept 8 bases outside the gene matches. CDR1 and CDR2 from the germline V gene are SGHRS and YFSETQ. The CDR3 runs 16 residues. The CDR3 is CASSPPLAGAADTQYF. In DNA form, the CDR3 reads TGCGCCAGCAGCCCCCCACTAGCGGGAGCGGCAGATACGCAGTATTTT.

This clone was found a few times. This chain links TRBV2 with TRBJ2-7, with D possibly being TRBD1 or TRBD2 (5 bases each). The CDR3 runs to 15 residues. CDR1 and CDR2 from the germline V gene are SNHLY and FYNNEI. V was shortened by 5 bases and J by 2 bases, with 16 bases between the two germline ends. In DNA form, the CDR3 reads TGTGCCAGCAGTCAACCTGAGGGACGCGCCTACGAGCAGTACTTC. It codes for CASSQPEGRAYEQYF.

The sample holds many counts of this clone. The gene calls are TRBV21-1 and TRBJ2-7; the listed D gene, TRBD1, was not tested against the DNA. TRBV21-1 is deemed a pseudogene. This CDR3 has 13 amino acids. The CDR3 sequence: CASRPQTVYEQYF. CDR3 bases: TGTGCCAGCCGACCTCAGACAGTATACGAGCAGTACTTC.

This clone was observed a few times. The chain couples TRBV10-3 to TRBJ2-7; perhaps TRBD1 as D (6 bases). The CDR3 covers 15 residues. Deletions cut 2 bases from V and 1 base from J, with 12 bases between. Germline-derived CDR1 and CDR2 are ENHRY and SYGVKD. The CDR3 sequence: CAISEVGQGSYEQYF. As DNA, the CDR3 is TGTGCCATCAGTGAGGTCGGTCAGGGGTCCTACGAGCAGTACTTC.

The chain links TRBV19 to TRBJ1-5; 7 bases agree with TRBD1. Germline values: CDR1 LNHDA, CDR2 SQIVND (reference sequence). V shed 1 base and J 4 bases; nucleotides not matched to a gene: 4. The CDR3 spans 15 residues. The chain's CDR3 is CASSIGAGGNQPQHF. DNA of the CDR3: TGTGCCAGTAGTATAGGGGCAGGGGGTAATCAGCCCCAGCATTTT.

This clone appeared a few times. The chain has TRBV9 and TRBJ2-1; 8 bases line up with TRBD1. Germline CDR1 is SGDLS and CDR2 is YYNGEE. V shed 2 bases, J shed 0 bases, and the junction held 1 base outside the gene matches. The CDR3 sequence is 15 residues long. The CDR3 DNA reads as TGTGCCAGCAGCGTCGGGACAGGCTCCTACAATGAGCAGTTCTTC. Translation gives CASSVGTGSYNEQFF.

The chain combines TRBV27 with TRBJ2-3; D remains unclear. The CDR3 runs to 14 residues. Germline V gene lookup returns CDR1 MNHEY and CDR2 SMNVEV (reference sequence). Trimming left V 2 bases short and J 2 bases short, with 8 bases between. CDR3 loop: CASSLRTTTDTQYF. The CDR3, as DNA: TGTGCCAGCAGTTTAAGGACGACCACAGATACGCAGTATTTT.

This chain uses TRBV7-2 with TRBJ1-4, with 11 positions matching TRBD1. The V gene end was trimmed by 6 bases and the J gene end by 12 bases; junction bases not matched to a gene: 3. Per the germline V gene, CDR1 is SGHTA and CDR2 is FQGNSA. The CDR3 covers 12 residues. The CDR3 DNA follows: TGTGCCAGCAGTAGGGGACAGGGGGAACTGTTTTTT. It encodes CASSRGQGELFF. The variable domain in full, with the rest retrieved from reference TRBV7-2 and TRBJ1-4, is GAGVSQSPSNKVTEKGKDVELRCDPISGHTALYWYRQSLGQGLEFLIYFQGNSAPDKSGLPSDRFSAERTGGSVSTLTIQRTQQEDSAVYLCASSRGQGELFFGSGTQLSVL.

CDR3 loop: CAISEARQSQETQYF. CDR3 coding DNA: TGTGCCATCAGTGAGGCTAGACAGAGCCAAGAGACCCAGTACTTC. V and J are TRBV10-3 and TRBJ2-5; weak D call: TRBD1 (5 bases). CDR3 size: 15 residues. Per germline, CDR1 ENHRY and CDR2 SYGVKD. Trimming left V 2 bases short and J 1 base short, with 11 bases between.

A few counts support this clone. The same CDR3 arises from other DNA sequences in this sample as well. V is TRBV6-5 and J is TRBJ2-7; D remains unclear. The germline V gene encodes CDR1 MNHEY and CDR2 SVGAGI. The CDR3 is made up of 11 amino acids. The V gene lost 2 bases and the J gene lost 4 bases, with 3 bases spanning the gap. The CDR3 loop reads CASSYAYEQYF. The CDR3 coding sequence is TGTGCCAGCAGTTACGCGTACGAGCAGTACTTC.

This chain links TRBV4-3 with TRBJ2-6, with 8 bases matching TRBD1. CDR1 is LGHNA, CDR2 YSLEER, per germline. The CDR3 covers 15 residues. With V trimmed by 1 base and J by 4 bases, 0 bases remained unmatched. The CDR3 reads CASSQGTGGANVLTF. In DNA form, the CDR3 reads TGCGCCAGCAGCCAAGGGACAGGGGGGGCCAACGTCCTGACTTTC.

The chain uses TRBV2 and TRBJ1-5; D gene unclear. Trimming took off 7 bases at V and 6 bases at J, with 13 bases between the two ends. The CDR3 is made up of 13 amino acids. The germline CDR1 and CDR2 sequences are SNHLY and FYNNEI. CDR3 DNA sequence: TGTGCCAGCAATAATCCTCGGGGTCAGCCCCAGCATTTT. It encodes CASNNPRGQPQHF.

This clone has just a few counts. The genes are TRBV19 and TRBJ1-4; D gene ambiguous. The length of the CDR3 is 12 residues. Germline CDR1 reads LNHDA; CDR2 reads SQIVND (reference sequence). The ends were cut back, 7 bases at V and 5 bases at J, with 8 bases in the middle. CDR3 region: CASKQGNEKLFF. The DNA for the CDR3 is TGTGCCAGTAAACAAGGGAATGAAAAACTGTTTTTT. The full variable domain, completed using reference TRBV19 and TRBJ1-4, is DGGITQSPKYLFRKEGQNVTLSCEQNLNHDAMYWYRQDPGQGLRLIYYSQIVNDFQKGDIAEGYSVSREKKESFPLTVTSAQKNPTAFYLCASKQGNEKLFFGSGTQLSVL.

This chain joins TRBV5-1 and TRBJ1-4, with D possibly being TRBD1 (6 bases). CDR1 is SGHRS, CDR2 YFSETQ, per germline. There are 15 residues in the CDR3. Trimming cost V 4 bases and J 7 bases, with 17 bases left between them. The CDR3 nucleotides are TGCGCCAGCAGCCCGTCGGGGGGCCAGGGTGAAAAACTGTTTTTT. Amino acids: CASSPSGGQGEKLFF.